This is a list of T cell receptor beta chains from one sample in a study of blood T cell repertoires in COVID-19. Produced via immunoSEQ multiplex PCR; TCRdb's table is partial and in-frame only. Here the sample spans roughly 260,000 clones, roughly 82% being singletons. The specimen was peripheral blood. These receptors were collected from a woman between 65 and 79 years old with acute or convalescent COVID-19. The CDR3 runs from the conserved cysteine through the conserved F or W. D genes are given only for firm matches. A clone size is listed for some rows: how often the clone was seen (once, few, many), or a class if it is expanded.

j_gene | abundance | d_gene | v_gene | CDR3aa | CDR3nt
TRBJ2-7 | NA | TRBD1 | TRBV11-2 | CASSLEGRGHEQYF | TGTGCCAGCAGCTTAGAGGGCAGGGGGCACGAGCAGTACTTC
TRBJ1-1 | NA | NA | TRBV3-1/TRBV3-2 | CASSQERSGEGSEAFF | TGTGCCAGCAGCCAAGAGCGCTCGGGGGAAGGGTCTGAAGCTTTCTTT
TRBJ2-7 | NA | NA | TRBV6-6 | CASSPTGPSSYEQYF | TGTGCCAGCAGCCCTACAGGACCAAGCTCCTACGAGCAGTACTTC
TRBJ2-2 | once | TRBD1 | TRBV28 | CASSPPDRGATGELFF | TGTGCCAGCAGTCCTCCGGACAGGGGGGCAACCGGGGAGCTGTTTTTT
TRBJ1-1 | NA | TRBD1 | TRBV6-5 | CASKRTGTGNTEAFF | TGTGCCAGCAAGAGAACCGGGACAGGGAACACTGAAGCTTTCTTT
TRBJ1-2 | few | TRBD1 | TRBV30 | CAWRRTGAPNYGYTF | TGTGCCTGGAGGCGGACAGGGGCGCCTAACTATGGCTACACCTTC
TRBJ1-4 | NA | NA | TRBV7-9 | CASSSGVNNEKLFF | TGTGCCAGCAGCTCCGGGGTCAATAATGAAAAACTGTTTTTT
TRBJ2-3 | NA | TRBD2 | TRBV7-2 | CASSSTTGLAGGADTQYF | TGTGCCAGCAGCTCCACCACGGGACTAGCGGGGGGCGCAGATACGCAGTATTTT
TRBJ2-7 | NA | TRBD1 | TRBV29-1 | CSVTGQGNTQQYF | TGCAGCGTGACGGGACAGGGTAATACACAGCAGTACTTC
TRBJ2-2 | NA | TRBD1 | TRBV7-6 | CASSLRRQGNSGELFF | TGTGCCAGCAGCTTACGGAGACAGGGGAATTCCGGGGAGCTGTTTTTT
TRBJ2-7 | NA | TRBD1 | TRBV5-1 | CASSLQTQGTEQYF | TGCGCCAGCAGCCTCCAAACACAGGGGACCGAGCAGTACTTC